Shown below are 30 T cell receptor beta chains from a single sample sequenced in a study of OX40 agonist ivuxolimab in advanced cancers. Sequenced by immunoSEQ multiplex PCR; TCRdb stores in-frame clones only, minus some. The sample includes around 84,000 clones, 94% of them seen just once. The starting material was CD4+ or CD8+ T cells sorted from blood, obtained in a trial of the OX40 agonist ivuxolimab. Every receptor here comes from an adult with an advanced solid tumor such as melanoma, head and neck, liver or kidney cancer.

The rearrangement links TRBV4-1 to TRBJ2-7, with TRBD2 matching over 8 bases. J was trimmed by 1 base and V by 3 bases; bases with no gene match: 8. This CDR3 region has 16 residues. Germline V gene lookup returns CDR1 MGHRA and CDR2 YSYEKL. The CDR3 DNA follows: TGCGCCAGCAGCCAGAGCCTTAGCGGGGCATCCTACGAGCAGTACTTC. Its translation is CASSQSLSGASYEQYF.

The chain employs TRBV7-9 and TRBJ2-2; 8 bases agree with TRBD2. The CDR3 length is 17 residues. V lost 2 bases to trimming and J lost 7 bases; unmatched junction nucleotides: 12. Looked up from germline, CDR1 is SEHNR and CDR2 is FQNEAQ (reference sequence). Here the CDR3 DNA reads TGTGCCAGCAGCTTATCTCTACGGGAGGGAGGTTACGGGGAGCTGTTTTTT. Protein: CASSLSLREGGYGELFF.

The chain combines TRBV5-6 with TRBJ2-2; no definite D call. Trimming stripped 0 bases from V and 6 bases from J, with 21 bases between. Germline lookup yields CDR1 SGHDT and CDR2 YYEEEE. CDR3 length equals 18 residues. CDR3 amino acids: CASSLEMAAGTSAGELFF. The CDR3 region has the DNA TGTGCCAGCAGCTTGGAAATGGCCGCCGGTACTTCAGCCGGGGAGCTGTTTTTT.

The chain employs TRBV9 and TRBJ2-3; D gene uncertain. CDR3 length: 15 amino acids. Between the trimmed V and J ends, which lost 0 bases and 2 bases, there was a span of 10 bases. Germline V gene data show CDR1 as SGDLS and CDR2 as YYNGEE. The CDR3 sequence is CASSVAPAHTDTQYF. The CDR3 nucleotides read TGTGCCAGCAGCGTAGCCCCGGCCCACACAGATACGCAGTATTTT.

V usage is TRBV7-8 and J usage is TRBJ2-5, with 13 bases that match TRBD2. Looked up from germline, CDR1 is SGHVS and CDR2 is FQNEAQ. V shed 2 bases, J shed 0 bases, and the junction held 6 bases outside the gene matches. This CDR3 is built from 18 residues. Written as DNA, the CDR3 is TGTGCCAGCAGCTTACTTGGGACTAGCGGGGCCAACCAAGAGACCCAGTACTTC. Its protein is CASSLLGTSGANQETQYF.

V gene TRBV7-9 combines with J gene TRBJ2-5, with 9 positions matching TRBD1. The DNA end favors TRBJ2-7, so the J call may be wrong. The CDR3 extends over 15 amino acids. Germline CDR1 reads SEHNR; CDR2 reads FQNEAQ (reference sequence). CDR3 DNA: TGTGCCAGCAGCGCGGGGACAGGGAGGAAATACGAGCAGTACTTC. Translation: CASSAGTGRKYEQYF.

The CDR3 region is CASSAGQSTGYTF. The CDR3 nucleotides are TGTGCCAGCAGCGCTGGACAGTCTACTGGCTACACCTTC. The chain joins TRBV7-9 to TRBJ1-2, with a possible D match to TRBD1 (6 bases). V gave up 5 bases and J gave up 7 bases, with 14 bases separating them. The CDR3 extends over 13 amino acids. The germline V gene has CDR1 SEHNR and CDR2 FQNEAQ (reference sequence).

V gene TRBV30 combines with J gene TRBJ1-1, with 7 nucleotides matching TRBD1. Germline V gives CDR1 GTSNPN, CDR2 SVGIG (reference sequence). The CDR3 sequence is 14 residues long. V trimming: 1 base; J trimming: 1 base; junction bases outside the gene matches: 3. CDR3 loop: CAWSEGGRNTEAFF. As DNA, the CDR3 is TGTGCCTGGAGTGAAGGGGGCAGGAACACTGAAGCTTTCTTT.

The DNA of the CDR3 is TGTGCCAGCAGTCCCGCACGATGGGGGGGTTCGAACACTGAAGCTTTCTTT. The encoded protein is CASSPARWGGSNTEAFF. This sequence joins TRBV28 and TRBJ1-1; D perhaps matches TRBD1 (5 bases). V shed 5 bases and J shed 1 base, with 20 bases lying between them. Germline lookup yields CDR1 MDHEN and CDR2 SYDVKM. This CDR3 comprises 17 residues. Complete variable domain (other parts from reference TRBV28 and TRBJ1-1): DVKVTQSSRYLVKRTGEKVFLECVQDMDHENMFWYRQDPGLGLRLIYFSYDVKMKEKGDIPEGYSVSREKKERFSLILESASTNQTSMYLCASSPARWGGSNTEAFFGQGTRLTVV.

V gene TRBV7-2 combines with J gene TRBJ2-3; D remains unclear. Germline V gives CDR1 SGHTA, CDR2 FQGNSA. Deletions cut 2 bases from V and 4 bases from J, with 13 bases between. The CDR3 totals 15 residues. Here the CDR3 reads CASSLKPWWADTQYF. CDR3 DNA: TGTGCCAGCAGCTTAAAGCCGTGGTGGGCAGATACGCAGTATTTT.

The chain links TRBV9 to TRBJ2-5; D unclear. Germline CDR1 is SGDLS and CDR2 is YYNGEE. The CDR3 is 14 amino acids. V shed 3 bases and J shed 3 bases, with 12 bases lying between them. CDR3 nucleotide sequence: TGTGCCAGCAGCGCACCGGACGGAAAAGAGACCCAGTACTTC. It encodes CASSAPDGKETQYF.

The chain links TRBV4-3 to TRBJ2-3, with 8 bases fitting TRBD1. V lost 8 bases, J lost 3 bases, and 4 bases stayed unmatched. The CDR3 has 13 residues. Germline V gene sequence: CDR1 LGHNA, CDR2 YSLEER. Here the CDR3 DNA reads TGCGCCAGCGGGGACAGGATAACAGATACGCAGTATTTT. Amino acids: CASGDRITDTQYF.

V gene TRBV13 combines with J gene TRBJ1-3, with a tentative D call TRBD1 (5 bases). The CDR3 extends over 14 amino acids. The V end was cut by 6 bases, the J end by 4 bases, with 13 bases between. The germline gives CDR1 PRHDT, CDR2 FYEKMQ (reference sequence). In DNA, the CDR3 is TGTGCCAGCAGTCCTGGCAGGGTGGGAAACACCATATATTTT. Translated: CASSPGRVGNTIYF.

The rearrangement links TRBV6-9 to TRBJ1-2; D ambiguous. CDR1 MNHGY and CDR2 SVAAGI come from the germline V gene. This CDR3 comprises 14 residues. V was trimmed by 3 bases and J by 2 bases, leaving 10 bases between them. CDR3 region: CASSYSIGNYGYTF. DNA for the CDR3: TGTGCCAGCAGTTACTCGATAGGAAACTATGGCTACACCTTC.

CDR3 loop: CASLPRDSDNEQFF. The CDR3, as DNA: TGTGCCAGCTTACCCCGGGACAGTGACAATGAGCAGTTCTTC. The J gene is TRBJ2-1, the V gene TRBV18; 7 positions match TRBD1. After removal of 7 bases from V and 5 bases from J, the junction contained 8 bases not matched to a gene. The CDR3 covers 14 residues. Germline assignment: CDR1 KGHSH and CDR2 LQKENI.

V gene TRBV11-3 combines with J gene TRBJ2-1, with D perhaps TRBD2 (6 bases). Germline CDR1 SGHNT, CDR2 YENEEA. This CDR3 has 13 residues. V dropped 0 bases and J dropped 7 bases, with 7 bases sitting between them. The DNA of the CDR3 is TGTGCCAGCAGCTTAGATCGGGGGAATGAGCAGTTCTTC. Its protein is CASSLDRGNEQFF.

The chain couples TRBV2 to TRBJ2-5; D may be TRBD1 (5 bases). This CDR3 contains 13 residues. CDR1 is SNHLY and CDR2 is FYNNEI in the germline V gene. V lost 6 bases, J lost 1 base, and 9 bases lay in between. The CDR3 DNA reads TGTGCCAGCAGAGATGACAGCCAAGAGACCCAGTACTTC. Protein: CASRDDSQETQYF.

This chain joins TRBV5-4 and TRBJ2-4, with unresolved D. Germline V gives CDR1 SGHNT, CDR2 YYREEE (reference sequence). V gave up 8 bases and J gave up 0 bases, with 15 bases separating them. CDR3 size: 15 residues. The CDR3: CARTVWVLAKNIQYF. CDR3 sequence (DNA): TGTGCCAGGACCGTCTGGGTCCTAGCCAAAAACATTCAGTACTTC.

This clone was seen once. The genes are TRBV4-3 and TRBJ2-3, with D possibly TRBD1 on 6 matching bases. With 1 base removed from V and 2 bases from J, the gap between germline ends came to 10 bases. Germline CDR1 LGHNA, CDR2 YSLEER. The CDR3 loop spans 15 amino acids. CDR3 amino acids: CASSQAGAATDTQYF. The CDR3 coding sequence is TGCGCCAGCAGCCAAGCAGGGGCCGCCACAGATACGCAGTATTTT.

This clone was counted a single time. The chain uses TRBV20-1 and TRBJ2-1; D not resolved. Trimming took 6 bases from V and 10 from J, leaving 13 bases between them. The V gene's germline CDR1 is DFQATT and CDR2 SNEGSKA (reference sequence). The CDR3 contains 11 residues. CDR3 nucleotides: TGCAGTGCGAAGGACCGCCCGGAGCAGTTCTTC. This sequence encodes CSAKDRPEQFF.

The chain couples TRBV7-9 to TRBJ2-1; the match to TRBD1 covers 12 bases. The germline CDR1 and CDR2 sequences are SEHNR and FQNEAQ (reference sequence). The CDR3 covers 15 residues. Trimming removed 5 bases from V and 7 bases from J; junction bases left unmatched: 6. The CDR3 region has the DNA TGTGCCAGCAGCCAGGGACAGGGGGCGTTTAATGAGCAGTTCTTC. Its translation is CASSQGQGAFNEQFF.

The chain couples TRBV6-1 to TRBJ2-3, with D unclear. Trimming shortened V by 6 bases and J by 2 bases, and 6 bases separated the two germline ends. Germline CDR1 and CDR2: MNHNS and SASEGT. The CDR3 runs to 12 residues. For the CDR3, the DNA is TGTGCCAGCAGATCTTACACAGATACGCAGTATTTT. Its translation is CASRSYTDTQYF.

The gene calls are TRBV4-1 and TRBJ2-2; no clear D. The CDR3 sequence is 15 residues long. The V end was cut by 3 bases, the J end by 1 base, with 9 bases between. Germline CDR1 and CDR2: MGHRA and YSYEKL. CDR3 DNA sequence: TGCGCCAGCAGCCATCACCCCATGAACACCGGGGAGCTGTTTTTT. Translated: CASSHHPMNTGELFF.

This sequence joins TRBV7-9 and TRBJ1-4; D may be TRBD1 (6 bases). The CDR3 length is 14 residues. V lost 5 bases to trimming and J lost 5 bases, with 12 bases between them. Germline V gene sequence: CDR1 SEHNR, CDR2 FQNEAQ (reference sequence). CDR3 protein: CASSLGTPNEKLFF. CDR3 DNA sequence: TGTGCCAGCAGCCTTGGGACACCGAATGAAAAACTGTTTTTT.

V usage is TRBV27 and J usage is TRBJ2-7, with 8 positions matching TRBD2. Germline CDR1 is MNHEY and CDR2 is SMNVEV (reference sequence). CDR3 length equals 16 residues. V gave up 1 base and J gave up 1 base; unmatched junction bases: 6. Written as DNA, the CDR3 is TGTGCCAGCAGTTTATTTCCCAGCGGGAGTTCCTACGAGCAGTACTTC. Its translation: CASSLFPSGSSYEQYF.

This sequence joins TRBV7-3 and TRBJ2-1; D remains ambiguous. The V and J ends lost 4 bases and 0 bases respectively, with 10 bases between them. The CDR3 extends over 15 amino acids. Germline CDR1 is SGHTA and CDR2 is FQGTGA. The CDR3 nucleotides are TGTGCCAGCAGCTGGTTGTCGAGCTCCTACAATGAGCAGTTCTTC. Its protein is CASSWLSSSYNEQFF.

The rearrangement joins TRBV6-5 to TRBJ1-5; D is unclear. Germline V lookup: CDR1 MNHEY, CDR2 SVGAGI. This CDR3 has 13 residues. The germline V and J ends were trimmed by 4 bases and 3 bases, with 7 bases remaining between them. This chain's CDR3 is CASSLQINQPQHF. The CDR3 nucleotides are TGTGCCAGCAGTTTACAGATCAATCAGCCCCAGCATTTT.

V usage is TRBV9 and J usage is TRBJ2-1, with D possibly being TRBD1 or TRBD2 (5 bases each). The CDR3 spans 15 residues. Between the trimmed V and J ends, which lost 0 bases and 4 bases, there was a span of 11 bases. CDR1 is SGDLS and CDR2 is YYNGEE in the germline V gene. The CDR3 DNA follows: TGTGCCAGCAGCGTAGACGGGGCGGCGTACAATGAGCAGTTCTTC. It is translated as CASSVDGAAYNEQFF.

The chain uses TRBV11-2 and TRBJ1-1; TRBD1 might be the D (5 bases). Trimming removed 6 bases from V and 4 bases from J, with 9 bases in between. CDR1 and CDR2 (germline): SGHAT, FQNNGV. The CDR3 is 12 residues long. In nucleotides, the CDR3 is TGTGCCAGCAGTCACAGGAGCACTGAAGCTTTCTTT. It codes for CASSHRSTEAFF.

The chain's CDR3 is CASSWSPDTQYF. CDR3 coding DNA: TGTGCCAGCAGTTGGTCCCCAGATACGCAGTATTTT. The gene calls are TRBV6-6 and TRBJ2-3; no definite D call. The germline V gene has CDR1 MNHNY and CDR2 SVGAGI (reference sequence). Trimming removed 4 bases at V and 4 bases at J, with 6 bases between. The CDR3 consists of 12 residues.